The 25 T cell receptor beta chains below come from one sample, sequenced in a study of T cell responses to AZD1222 COVID-19 vaccine. Produced via immunoSEQ multiplex PCR; TCRdb's table is partial and in-frame only. The repertoire holds 54,000 or so clones, with around nine tenths as singletons. Here the sequenced sample was peripheral blood, taken on day 0 of AZD1222 vaccination. These receptors were collected from an adult in good health.

V is TRBV6-1 and J is TRBJ1-1; 7 bases are a match to TRBD1. The trim removed 7 bases at V and 7 bases at J, leaving 9 bases unmatched. The germline gives CDR1 MNHNS, CDR2 SASEGT. The CDR3 is made up of 13 amino acids. CDR3 DNA sequence: TGTGCCAGCACCCTACAGGGGACCATTGAAGCTTTCTTT. Translating it yields CASTLQGTIEAFF.

The CDR3 is CASSGGRVNTEAFF. DNA for the CDR3: TGTGCCAGCAGTGGGGGGCGGGTGAACACTGAAGCTTTCTTT. V and J are TRBV7-2 and TRBJ1-1; possible D gene TRBD1, 6 bases. Deletions cut 6 bases from V and 0 bases from J, with 11 bases between. The germline CDR1 and CDR2 sequences are SGHTA and FQGNSA. The CDR3 covers 14 residues. Drawing the rest from reference TRBV7-2 and TRBJ1-1, the complete variable domain is GAGVSQSPSNKVTEKGKDVELRCDPISGHTALYWYRQSLGQGLEFLIYFQGNSAPDKSGLPSDRFSAERTGGSVSTLTIQRTQQEDSAVYLCASSGGRVNTEAFFGQGTRLTVV.

This chain joins TRBV6-5 and TRBJ2-7; D may be TRBD2 (6 bases). The V end lost 6 bases, the J end lost 2 bases, and 11 bases lay between the germline ends. This CDR3 has 13 residues. Germline CDR1 is MNHEY and CDR2 is SVGAGI. DNA for the CDR3: TGTGCCAGCAGGCGGGACGGCCCCTACGAGCAGTACTTC. Its translation is CASRRDGPYEQYF.

The rearrangement joins TRBV28 to TRBJ1-5; no clear D gene. The CDR3 length is 13 residues. Deletions cut 6 bases from V and 5 bases from J, with 11 bases between. Germline-derived CDR1 and CDR2 are MDHEN and SYDVKM. The CDR3 loop is CASRKQLDQPQHF. CDR3 nucleotide sequence: TGTGCCAGCAGGAAACAACTCGATCAGCCCCAGCATTTT.

V usage is TRBV3-1 (or the pseudogene TRBV3-2) and J usage is TRBJ2-5; unclear D gene. The CDR3 extends over 16 amino acids. In germline, CDR1 is LGHDT, CDR2 YNNKEL (reference sequence). V was trimmed by 0 bases and J by 2 bases, leaving 13 bases between them. CDR3 protein: CASSQDLGHPQETQYF. Here the CDR3 DNA reads TGTGCCAGCAGCCAAGATTTAGGCCATCCTCAAGAGACCCAGTACTTC.

The chain joins TRBV6-1 to TRBJ1-5, with D possibly being TRBD1 (5 bases). Between the trimmed V and J ends, which lost 2 bases and 7 bases, there was a span of 12 bases. Per germline, CDR1 MNHNS and CDR2 SASEGT. This CDR3 spans 14 amino acids. As DNA, the CDR3 is TGTGCCAGCAGTGAAAGGAGGGGAGGACAGCCCCAGCATTTT. Residues: CASSERRGGQPQHF.

As DNA, the CDR3 is TGTGCCAGCAGGGACCCCCCTAACTATGGCTACACCTTC. Its translation is CASRDPPNYGYTF. The V gene is TRBV2, the J gene TRBJ1-2; D is unresolved. The germline V gene has CDR1 SNHLY and CDR2 FYNNEI. This CDR3 is built from 13 residues. With 6 bases removed from V and 0 bases from J, the gap between germline ends came to 8 bases.

The chain joins TRBV30 to TRBJ2-3, with D perhaps being TRBD1 or TRBD2 (5 bases each). Germline V gene data show CDR1 as GTSNPN and CDR2 as SVGIG (reference sequence). V dropped 0 bases and J dropped 4 bases, with 5 bases sitting between them. The CDR3 runs to 12 residues. The CDR3 DNA reads TGTGCCTGGAGTGTGGGGGCAGATACGCAGTATTTT. It codes for CAWSVGADTQYF.

This clone appeared once. This chain uses TRBV28 with TRBJ1-4, with 8 bases matching TRBD1. After removal of 6 bases from V and 0 bases from J, the junction contained 9 bases not matched to a gene. From germline, CDR1 is MDHEN and CDR2 SYDVKM. This CDR3 has 17 residues. CDR3 sequence reads: CASRTGGLPATNEKLFF. The CDR3 region has the DNA TGTGCCAGCAGAACAGGGGGGTTGCCTGCAACTAATGAAAAACTGTTTTTT.

V gene TRBV9 combines with J gene TRBJ2-7; TRBD1 matches at 10 bases. The germline gives CDR1 SGDLS, CDR2 YYNGEE. Trimming removed 4 bases from V and 5 bases from J; junction bases left unmatched: 9. The CDR3 is 15 amino acids. Here the CDR3 reads CASSYRDRGMDEQYF. CDR3 in DNA: TGTGCCAGCAGCTACCGGGACAGGGGCATGGACGAGCAGTACTTC.

The chain recombines TRBV27 with TRBJ1-2, with D perhaps matching TRBD1 (6 bases). V dropped 2 bases and J dropped 6 bases, with 13 bases sitting between them. Germline CDR1 and CDR2: MNHEY and SMNVEV (reference sequence). The CDR3 has 14 residues. CDR3 sequence (DNA): TGTGCCAGCAGTTTACAGGGGCGAGGGAATGGCTACACCTTC. This sequence encodes CASSLQGRGNGYTF.

The chain has TRBV5-1 and TRBJ2-1; D may match TRBD1 or TRBD2 (5 bases each). The CDR3 totals 16 residues. V lost 4 bases to trimming and J lost 5 bases, with 19 bases between them. CDR1 and CDR2 from the germline V gene are SGHRS and YFSETQ. For the CDR3, the DNA is TGCGCCAGCAGCCCCCGCATGGGGCAGGGACACAATGAGCAGTTCTTC. Protein: CASSPRMGQGHNEQFF.

V gene TRBV5-4 combines with J gene TRBJ1-1; D unresolved. V was shortened by 0 bases and J by 8 bases, with 11 bases between the two germline ends. This CDR3 contains 13 residues. Germline values: CDR1 SGHNT, CDR2 YYREEE (reference sequence). The CDR3 DNA reads TGTGCCAGCAGCTTGGACAGCCTACGAGAAGCTTTCTTT. Translated: CASSLDSLREAFF.

The V gene is TRBV6-6, the J gene TRBJ1-1; TRBD1 is a possible D gene (6 bases). The CDR3 is 12 amino acids. Per the germline V gene, CDR1 is MNHNY and CDR2 is SVGAGI (reference sequence). V lost 5 bases to trimming and J lost 11 bases, with 15 bases between them. CDR3 DNA: TGTGCCAGCAGTCGATCCGGGACACACGCTTTCTTT. Its translation is CASSRSGTHAFF.

J is TRBJ2-2 and V is TRBV11-2; D is tentatively TRBD1 or TRBD2 (5 bases each). CDR3 length: 14 amino acids. Trimming removed 5 bases at V and 9 bases at J, with 16 bases between. In germline, CDR1 is SGHAT, CDR2 FQNNGV. This CDR3 is CASSPGPDGRELFF. The CDR3 nucleotides read TGTGCCAGCAGCCCGGGACCAGACGGCCGGGAGCTGTTTTTT.

This clone has just a few counts. The V and J genes are TRBV2 and TRBJ1-3; D unclear. Trimming shortened V by 7 bases and J by 0 bases, and 7 bases separated the two germline ends. In germline, CDR1 is SNHLY, CDR2 FYNNEI. The CDR3 is 13 residues long. CDR3 residues: CASKGYSGNTIYF. Written as DNA, the CDR3 is TGTGCCAGCAAAGGGTACTCTGGAAACACCATATATTTT.

The chain joins TRBV28 to TRBJ2-5; D remains ambiguous. V was trimmed by 4 bases and J by 4 bases, leaving 7 bases between them. The CDR3 contains 12 residues. Germline CDR1 MDHEN, CDR2 SYDVKM. The CDR3: CASSYRLETQYF. CDR3 coding DNA: TGTGCCAGCAGTTATCGTCTAGAGACCCAGTACTTC. Drawing the rest from reference TRBV28 and TRBJ2-5, the complete variable domain is DVKVTQSSRYLVKRTGEKVFLECVQDMDHENMFWYRQDPGLGLRLIYFSYDVKMKEKGDIPEGYSVSREKKERFSLILESASTNQTSMYLCASSYRLETQYFGPGTRLLVL.

The genes are TRBV5-5 and TRBJ1-2, with D unresolved. The CDR3 sequence is 14 residues long. Trimming shortened V by 0 bases and J by 2 bases, and 8 bases separated the two germline ends. Germline values: CDR1 SGHKS, CDR2 YYEKEE (reference sequence). CDR3 sequence: CASSLEQINYGYTF. The DNA for the CDR3 is TGTGCCAGCAGCTTGGAACAGATAAACTATGGCTACACCTTC. The full variable domain, with the rest looked up from reference TRBV5-5 and TRBJ1-2, is DAGVTQSPTHLIKTRGQQVTLRCSPISGHKSVSWYQQVLGQGPQFIFQYYEKEERGRGNFPDRFSARQFPNYSSELNVNALLLGDSALYLCASSLEQINYGYTFGSGTRLTVV.

V is TRBV19 and J is TRBJ1-2; 11 nucleotides align to TRBD1. Trimming cost V 6 bases and J 4 bases; bases outside gene matches: 10. Germline CDR1 LNHDA, CDR2 SQIVND (reference sequence). This CDR3 comprises 16 residues. CDR3 bases: TGTGCCAGTAGCCCACTCGGACAGGGGGCCCCCTATGGCTACACCTTC. This codes for CASSPLGQGAPYGYTF.

The genes are TRBV3-1 (or the pseudogene TRBV3-2) and TRBJ1-1; tentative D call: TRBD1 (6 bases). Trimming left V 5 bases short and J 9 bases short, with 13 bases between. Germline loops: CDR1 LGHDT, CDR2 YNNKEL (reference sequence). CDR3 length: 12 amino acids. The DNA of the CDR3 is TGTGCCAGCAGCACGGGGGGGCCGAAAGCTTTCTTT. Translation: CASSTGGPKAFF.

V is TRBV7-2 and J is TRBJ1-2; weak D call: TRBD1 (6 bases). V gave up 6 bases and J gave up 4 bases, with 15 bases separating them. The CDR3 sequence is 14 residues long. The germline gives CDR1 SGHTA, CDR2 FQGNSA. CDR3 residues: CASRLQGVGYGYTF. In DNA form, the CDR3 reads TGTGCCAGCAGGTTACAGGGTGTCGGCTATGGCTACACCTTC.

The rearrangement uses TRBV2 and TRBJ2-5; 11 positions match TRBD1. With V trimmed by 4 bases and J by 0 bases, 10 bases remained unmatched. The germline gives CDR1 SNHLY, CDR2 FYNNEI. The CDR3 length is 18 residues. CDR3 in DNA: TGTGCCAGCAGTGGAGAGGGTCGGGGACAGGGGGACCAAGAGACCCAGTACTTC. Residues: CASSGEGRGQGDQETQYF.

The chain uses TRBV27 and TRBJ1-6, with D uncertain. V was clipped by 0 bases and J by 4 bases, with 13 bases between them. Germline V gene data show CDR1 as MNHEY and CDR2 as SMNVEV (reference sequence). The CDR3 extends over 17 amino acids. CDR3 amino acids: CASSLSYGEGYNSPLHF. Written as DNA, the CDR3 is TGTGCCAGCAGTTTATCGTACGGGGAAGGGTATAATTCACCCCTCCACTTT.

The chain joins TRBV4-3 to TRBJ1-6; D uncertain. In germline, CDR1 is LGHNA, CDR2 YSLEER. Trimming left V 0 bases short and J 10 bases short, with 7 bases between. CDR3 length equals 13 residues. Here the CDR3 DNA reads TGCGCCAGCAGCCAAGATAGCTGGTCACCCCTCCACTTT. This sequence encodes CASSQDSWSPLHF.

The rearrangement uses TRBV11-2 and TRBJ2-1; maybe TRBD2 (5 bases). CDR3 length: 14 amino acids. V was clipped by 0 bases and J by 3 bases, with 6 bases between them. Germline V gene data show CDR1 as SGHAT and CDR2 as FQNNGV. In DNA form, the CDR3 reads TGTGCCAGCAGCTTAGACACTAGCTACAATGAGCAGTTCTTC. This encodes CASSLDTSYNEQFF. Full variable domain (missing parts from reference TRBV11-2 and TRBJ2-1): EAGVAQSPRYKIIEKRQSVAFWCNPISGHATLYWYQQILGQGPKLLIQFQNNGVVDDSQLPKDRFSAERLKGVDSTLKIQPAKLEDSAVYLCASSLDTSYNEQFFGPGTRLTVL.